These 11 T cell receptor beta chains share one sample of origin, sequenced in a study of T cell clones after liver transplantation. Clones were sequenced by immunoSEQ multiplex PCR, and TCRdb holds only the in-frame ones, with some missing. The sample contains under 60,000 clones, 70% to 75% of which appear only once. This specimen was CD4+ T cells from blood, taken at the 22-month timepoint. These receptors all stem from a human patient who received a liver transplant. Some T cells may be supplied by the graft donor.

This chain links TRBV7-2 with TRBJ1-1; 7 bases map to TRBD1. The CDR3 has 15 amino acids. With V trimmed by 6 bases and J by 0 bases, 7 bases remained unmatched. Germline V CDR1 and CDR2: SGHTA, FQGNSA. The CDR3 is CASSPSGQLNTEAFF. CDR3 DNA sequence: TGTGCCAGCAGTCCGTCGGGACAGCTGAACACTGAAGCTTTCTTT.

The chain has TRBV11-2 and TRBJ2-1, with 9 bases lining up with TRBD1. V lost 4 bases to trimming and J lost 5 bases; unmatched junction nucleotides: 6. CDR1 and CDR2 (germline): SGHAT, FQNNGV. CDR3 length: 15 residues. The CDR3 protein is CASSSLDRGNNEQFF. The CDR3 bases are TGTGCCAGCAGCTCACTGGACAGGGGTAACAATGAGCAGTTCTTC.

This clone turned up a few times. The rearrangement joins TRBV6-5 to TRBJ2-7, with D perhaps being TRBD1 or TRBD2 (5 bases each). The V end lost 6 bases, the J end lost 0 bases, and 12 bases lay between the germline ends. In germline, CDR1 is MNHEY, CDR2 SVGAGI. The length of the CDR3 is 14 residues. CDR3 bases: TGTGCCAGCAGGGGGACCGCCGACTCCTACGAGCAGTACTTC. Translated, it gives CASRGTADSYEQYF.

V usage is TRBV19 and J usage is TRBJ1-2; D not certain. Trimming cost V 6 bases and J 7 bases, with 15 bases left between them. The germline CDR1 and CDR2 sequences are LNHDA and SQIVND (reference sequence). This CDR3 region has 13 residues. The CDR3 region has the DNA TGTGCCAGTAGGACCTCGGTCGGGGTTGGCTACACCTTC. It encodes CASRTSVGVGYTF.

This clone appeared a few times. The chain recombines TRBV5-1 with TRBJ1-5, with D unresolved. Trimming stripped 0 bases from V and 1 base from J, with 8 bases between. The CDR3 extends over 15 amino acids. Germline CDR1 reads SGHRS; CDR2 reads YFSETQ. The CDR3 region has the DNA TGCGCCAGCAGCTTGGATTCCGGGAGCAATCAGCCCCAGCATTTT. This codes for CASSLDSGSNQPQHF. The complete variable domain, with remaining parts taken from reference TRBV5-1 and TRBJ1-5, reads KAGVTQTPRYLIKTRGQQVTLSCSPISGHRSVSWYQQTPGQGLQFLFEYFSETQRNKGNFPGRFSGRQFSNSRSEMNVSTLELGDSALYLCASSLDSGSNQPQHFGDGTRLSIL.

The chain couples TRBV7-3 to TRBJ2-1; D is possibly TRBD2 (7 bases). V shed 1 base and J shed 4 bases, with 11 bases lying between them. The CDR3 totals 15 residues. The germline gives CDR1 SGHTA, CDR2 FQGTGA. CDR3 in amino acids: CASSLKAGTYNEQFF. The CDR3 bases are TGTGCCAGCAGCTTAAAAGCGGGGACATACAATGAGCAGTTCTTC.

V usage is TRBV18 and J usage is TRBJ2-5, with D maybe TRBD2 (6 bases). This CDR3 is 13 amino acids long. Trimming left V 6 bases short and J 1 base short, with 9 bases between. From germline, CDR1 is KGHSH and CDR2 LQKENI. The CDR3 protein is CASSGTRQETQYF. The DNA for the CDR3 is TGTGCCAGCTCCGGGACTCGCCAAGAGACCCAGTACTTC.

The chain is built from TRBV6-6 and TRBJ2-7; D unresolved. Germline loops: CDR1 MNHNY, CDR2 SVGAGI (reference sequence). The length of the CDR3 is 11 residues. Deletions cut 5 bases from V and 3 bases from J, with 5 bases between. The CDR3 bases are TGTGCCAGCAGTAGCTACTACGAGCAGTACTTC. Amino acid sequence: CASSSYYEQYF.

The chain couples TRBV28 to TRBJ2-5; the D gene could be TRBD1 or TRBD2 (5 bases each). V was cut by 5 bases and J by 4 bases, with 11 bases left in between. The CDR3 runs to 13 residues. Germline V lookup: CDR1 MDHEN, CDR2 SYDVKM. CDR3 amino acids: CASSRPGPETQYF. The DNA of the CDR3 is TGTGCCAGCAGTAGACCGGGACCAGAGACCCAGTACTTC. The full variable domain, with the rest looked up from reference TRBV28 and TRBJ2-5, is DVKVTQSSRYLVKRTGEKVFLECVQDMDHENMFWYRQDPGLGLRLIYFSYDVKMKEKGDIPEGYSVSREKKERFSLILESASTNQTSMYLCASSRPGPETQYFGPGTRLLVL.

The genes are TRBV15 and TRBJ1-2; D is ambiguous. CDR3 length: 20 amino acids. Germline CDR1 LNHNV, CDR2 YYDKDF (reference sequence). V was trimmed by 0 bases and J by 1 base, leaving 24 bases between them. The CDR3 coding sequence is TGTGCCACCAGCAGAGATAAAGTCGGCCTGGGGATTTTTTTTAACTATGGCTACACCTTC. This encodes CATSRDKVGLGIFFNYGYTF.

The V call is TRBV28, the J call TRBJ2-5, with 9 nucleotides matching TRBD1. The CDR3 covers 15 residues. Germline V gene sequence: CDR1 MDHEN, CDR2 SYDVKM. Trimming cost V 2 bases and J 5 bases; bases outside gene matches: 6. The CDR3 DNA reads TGTGCCAGCAGTTTAAGAACAGGGGGCGTGGAGACCCAGTACTTC. Translating it yields CASSLRTGGVETQYF.